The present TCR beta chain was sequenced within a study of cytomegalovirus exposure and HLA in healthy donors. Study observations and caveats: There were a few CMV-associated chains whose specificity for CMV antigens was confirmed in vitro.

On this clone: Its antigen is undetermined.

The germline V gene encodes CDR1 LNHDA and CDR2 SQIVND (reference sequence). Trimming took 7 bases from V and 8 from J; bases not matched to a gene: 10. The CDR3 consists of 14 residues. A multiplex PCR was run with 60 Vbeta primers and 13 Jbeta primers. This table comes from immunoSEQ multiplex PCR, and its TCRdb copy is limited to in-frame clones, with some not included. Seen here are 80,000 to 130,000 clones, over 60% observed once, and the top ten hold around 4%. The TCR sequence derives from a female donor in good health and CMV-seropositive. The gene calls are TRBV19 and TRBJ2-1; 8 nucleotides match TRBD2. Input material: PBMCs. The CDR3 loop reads CASNSAGALDEQFF. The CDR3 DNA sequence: TGTGCCAGTAATTCAGCGGGGGCCCTCGATGAGCAGTTCTTC.